Listed below are T cell receptor beta chains from one sample, sequenced in a study of T cells in localized non-small cell lung cancer. Profiling relied on immunoSEQ multiplex PCR, and the TCRdb table lists in-frame clones only, not all of them. This table has some 140,000 clones, 70% to 90% appearing once. The sample consisted of peripheral blood, taken before any cancer treatment. These receptor sequences come from a female donor of 60 years or more with stage I lung adenocarcinoma. CDR3s include the opening cysteine and the closing phenylalanine or tryptophan. Fields, in order: D gene, V gene, clone size, J gene, CDR3 length, CDR3 DNA, CDR3 protein. D genes are given only for firm matches. Clone size appears in some rows only: once, few, many, or a class for an expanded clone.

>TRBD1|TRBV30|-|TRBJ2-7|13
TGTGCCTGGAGGCACACAGGGGGCTACGAGCAGTACTTC
CAWRHTGGYEQYF
>-|TRBV9|-|TRBJ1-3|15
TGTGCCAGCAGCGTAGGCGACCACTCTGGAAACACCATATATTTT
CASSVGDHSGNTIYF
>TRBD1|TRBV14|-|TRBJ1-2|14
TGTGCCAGCAGCCAACTCCAGGGGGGTTATGGCTACACCTTC
CASSQLQGGYGYTF
>-|TRBV19|once|TRBJ2-5|14
TGTGCCAGTAGCCAAAGTCTACTACAAGAGACCCAGTACTTC
CASSQSLLQETQYF
>TRBD2|TRBV4-2|-|TRBJ2-4|18
TGTGCCAGCAGCCAAGATGGGACTAGCGGGTTCGGGGAAAACATTCAGTACTTC
CASSQDGTSGFGENIQYF
>TRBD1|TRBV5-1|-|TRBJ2-1|15
TGCGCCAGCAGCTCCCTGGACAGGCAAGACAATGAGCAGTTCTTC
CASSSLDRQDNEQFF
>-|TRBV2|-|TRBJ2-4|17
TGTGCCAGCAGTGAAGCGCAACTTCGGATCTCCCAAAACATTCAGTACTTC
CASSEAQLRISQNIQYF
>-|TRBV2|-|TRBJ2-7|10
TGTGCCAGCGGGGGGTACGAGCAGTACTTC
CASGGYEQYF
>-|TRBV5-1|-|TRBJ2-1|13
TGCGCCAGCAGCTTGGCCCCTGGAGAGGTCAAGTTCTTC
CASSLAPGEVKFF
>-|TRBV19|-|TRBJ1-5|12
TGTGCCAGTAGTATGGATCGCCAGCCCCAGCATTTT
CASSMDRQPQHF
>-|TRBV2|-|TRBJ2-1|15
TGTGCCAGCAAAGCCGACGAACAGGGTGGAAATGAGCAGTTCTTC
CASKADEQGGNEQFF
>-|TRBV6-1|-|TRBJ2-1|16
TGTGCCAGCAGTGAATATGGGCAGCGCTCCTACAATGAGCAGTTCTTC
CASSEYGQRSYNEQFF
>TRBD2|TRBV2|-|TRBJ2-1|16
TGTGCCAGCAGTGAAGAAACGGGACTAGCGGGACTTGAGCAGTTCTTC
CASSEETGLAGLEQFF
>-|TRBV6-5|-|TRBJ1-2|15
TGTGCCAGCAGTTCCCTGTCGAGCAGCCTCTATGGCTACACCTTC
CASSSLSSSLYGYTF
>TRBD1|TRBV9|-|TRBJ2-2|19
TGTGCCAGCAGCGATTCCACCGGGACAGGGTACGCGAACACCGGGGAGCTGTTTTTT
CASSDSTGTGYANTGELFF
>TRBD1|TRBV5-4|once|TRBJ2-1|14
TGTGCCAGCAGAGCCGGGACAGGGCGTAATGAGCAGTTCTTC
CASRAGTGRNEQFF
>-|TRBV7-2|-|TRBJ1-2|15
TGTGCCAGCAGCTTGGCCGGGCTGGTGGTCTATGGCTACACCTTC
CASSLAGLVVYGYTF
>-|TRBV4-1|once|TRBJ2-1|13
TGCGCCAGCAGCCAAGGGGGGAGGAATGAGCAGTTCTTC
CASSQGGRNEQFF
>-|TRBV7-2|once|TRBJ2-5|15
TGTGCCCATACTACATCTGACTTCATTGGGGAGACCCAGTACTTC
CAHTTSDFIGETQYF
>-|TRBV6-5|-|TRBJ1-2|14
TGTGCCAGCAGGCTCAGCCCAGGTTCCTATGGCTACACCTTC
CASRLSPGSYGYTF
>-|TRBV7-9|-|TRBJ2-7|14
TGTGCCAGCAGCGCGCTGGCATACACCTACGAGCAGTACTTC
CASSALAYTYEQYF
>-|TRBV7-6|-|TRBJ1-4|13
TGTGCCAGCAGTTCACGAGGTGCCGAAAAACTGTTTTTT
CASSSRGAEKLFF
>-|TRBV7-6|-|TRBJ2-5|12
TGTGCCAGCAGCCAAGGTTGGGAGACCCAGTACTTC
CASSQGWETQYF
>-|TRBV4-2|once|TRBJ2-5|14
TGTGCCAGCAGCCAAGAGAGGGGGGAAGAGACCCAGTACTTC
CASSQERGEETQYF
>-|TRBV19|-|TRBJ2-5|11
TGTGCCAGTAGTGGGTCGGAGACCCAGTACTTC
CASSGSETQYF
>-|TRBV7-2|-|TRBJ2-7|13
TGTGCCAGCAGCTTAGGTCCCGAGAGGGAGCAGTACTTC
CASSLGPEREQYF
>-|TRBV29-1|-|TRBJ1-4|16
TGCAGCGCGTTACGTACAGGTCGGACGACTAATGAAAAACTGTTTTTT
CSALRTGRTTNEKLFF
>-|TRBV2|-|TRBJ2-4|12
TGTGCCAGCAGTGATGGGAAAAACATTCAGTACTTC
CASSDGKNIQYF
>-|TRBV18|-|TRBJ2-7|13
TGTGCCAGCTCACCAGGGCAGCTAAACGAGCAGTACTTC
CASSPGQLNEQYF